The clone carrying this TCR beta chain occurred once. Its target is not known. CDR3 length: 15 residues. CDR1 DFQATT and CDR2 SNEGSKA come from the germline V gene (reference sequence). The ends were cut back, 3 bases at V and 0 bases at J, with 11 bases in the middle. The sample originates from a study of blood T cells in healthy people across ages. Notes on the study in general: PBMCs left unsorted prevented a conclusive naive versus antigen-experienced comparison. Per million T cells, the diversity of TCR beta decreased roughly linearly as age advanced. Percentage of naive T cells showed a strong correlation with TCR beta diversity.

Next came a second PCR, run for 7 to 11 cycles, which used a sample-barcoded 5' primer along with a J-beta primer mix. The yield of each sample was at least 2.5 million CDR3-containing paired-end reads. Each CDR3 protein is one row after TCRdb ran MiXCR on the 5' RACE reads. The table shows some 1.5 million distinct CDR3 sequences, with approximately 42% occurring only once. This TCR derives from a woman aged 18-30 years in good health. The V call is TRBV20-1, the J call TRBJ1-4; tentative D call: TRBD1 (5 bases). What was sequenced was blood. CDR3 in DNA: TGCAGTGCTAGCCACAGGACGGCAACTAATGAAAAACTGTTTTTT. As protein: CSASHRTATNEKLFF.